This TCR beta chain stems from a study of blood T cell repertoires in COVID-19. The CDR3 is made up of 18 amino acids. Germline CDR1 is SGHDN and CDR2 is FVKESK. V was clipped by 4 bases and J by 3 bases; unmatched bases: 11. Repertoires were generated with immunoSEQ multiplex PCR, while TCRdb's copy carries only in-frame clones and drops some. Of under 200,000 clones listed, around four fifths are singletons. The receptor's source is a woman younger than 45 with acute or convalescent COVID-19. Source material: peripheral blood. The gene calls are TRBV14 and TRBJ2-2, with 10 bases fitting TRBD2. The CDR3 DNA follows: TGTGCCAGCAGCCCATATGGACTAGCGGCCTTCGACACCGGGGAGCTGTTTTTT. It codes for CASSPYGLAAFDTGELFF.